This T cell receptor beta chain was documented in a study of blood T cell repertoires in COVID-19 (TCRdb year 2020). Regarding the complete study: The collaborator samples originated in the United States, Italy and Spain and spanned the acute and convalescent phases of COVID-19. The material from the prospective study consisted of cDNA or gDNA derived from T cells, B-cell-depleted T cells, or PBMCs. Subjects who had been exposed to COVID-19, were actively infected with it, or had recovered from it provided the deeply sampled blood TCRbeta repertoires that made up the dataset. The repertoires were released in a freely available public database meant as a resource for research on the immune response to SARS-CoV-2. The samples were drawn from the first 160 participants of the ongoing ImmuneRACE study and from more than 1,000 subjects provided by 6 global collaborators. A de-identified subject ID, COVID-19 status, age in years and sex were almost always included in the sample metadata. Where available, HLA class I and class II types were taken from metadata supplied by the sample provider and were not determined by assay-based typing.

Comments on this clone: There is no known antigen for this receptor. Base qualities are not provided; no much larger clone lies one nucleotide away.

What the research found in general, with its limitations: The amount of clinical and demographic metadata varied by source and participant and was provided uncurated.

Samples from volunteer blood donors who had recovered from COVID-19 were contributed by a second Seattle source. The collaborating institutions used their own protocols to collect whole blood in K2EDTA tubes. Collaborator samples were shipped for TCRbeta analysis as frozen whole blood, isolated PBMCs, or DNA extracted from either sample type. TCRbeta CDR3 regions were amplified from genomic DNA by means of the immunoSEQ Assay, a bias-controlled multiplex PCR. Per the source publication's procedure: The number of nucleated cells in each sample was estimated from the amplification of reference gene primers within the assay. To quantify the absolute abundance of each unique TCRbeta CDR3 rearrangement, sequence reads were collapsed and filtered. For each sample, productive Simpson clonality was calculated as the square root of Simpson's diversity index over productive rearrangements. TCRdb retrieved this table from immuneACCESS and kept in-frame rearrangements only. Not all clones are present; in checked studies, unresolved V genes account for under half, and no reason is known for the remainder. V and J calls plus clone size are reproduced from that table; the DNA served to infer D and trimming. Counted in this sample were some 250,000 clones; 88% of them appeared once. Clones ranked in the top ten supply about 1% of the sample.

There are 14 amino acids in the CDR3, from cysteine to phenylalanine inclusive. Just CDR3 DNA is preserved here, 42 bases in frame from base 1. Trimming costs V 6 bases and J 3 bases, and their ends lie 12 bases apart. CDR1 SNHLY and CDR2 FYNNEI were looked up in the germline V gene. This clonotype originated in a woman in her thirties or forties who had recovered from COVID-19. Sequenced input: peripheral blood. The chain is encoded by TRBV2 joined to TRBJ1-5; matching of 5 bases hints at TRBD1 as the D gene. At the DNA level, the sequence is TGTGCCAGCAGCCTCGACAGTTTCAATCAGCCCCAGCATTTT. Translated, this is CASSLDSFNQPQHF.